This TCR beta chain came from a study of CD8+ T cells in alopecia areata. Sample treatment: oral pan-JAK inhibitor, 5-10 mg twice daily. The germline CDR1 and CDR2 sequences are SGHDT and YYEEEE. The V gene lost 0 bases and the J gene lost 4 bases, with 14 bases spanning the gap. The CDR3 has 17 amino acids. TCR sequencing used cDNA made by reverse transcription of extracted RNA. Sequencing was performed with immunoSEQ multiplex PCR; in TCRdb, only in-frame clones are kept and a portion is missing. The repertoire holds fewer than 200,000 clones, with 58% as singletons. The receptor's source is a human donor with alopecia areata. The V and J genes are TRBV5-6 and TRBJ1-6, with D unclear. The sample consisted of CD8+ T cells sorted from blood, taken at week 24, from a patient treated with tofacitinib. CDR3 loop: CASSLAGEDEYNSPLHF. The DNA of the CDR3 is TGTGCCAGCAGCTTGGCCGGGGAAGACGAGTATAATTCACCCCTCCACTTT.